These 19 T cell receptor beta chains share one sample of origin, sequenced in a study of shared clonotypes between healthy human individuals. Only in-frame clones appear in the TCRdb table, and some are missing; sequencing was by immunoSEQ multiplex PCR. The repertoire holds some 2,500,000 clones, with 80% to 95% as singletons. The specimen was naive CD4+ T cells from PBMCs. Subset in this sample: CD45RA+ positively selected. These receptors originate from a man between 18 and 35 years old in good health. Some clones in this sample may be carry-over from other donors' samples.

A remark on this clone: Other DNA sequences in this sample translate to the same CDR3. The chain carries TRBV25-1 and TRBJ2-3; D unresolved. Germline V gives CDR1 MGHDK, CDR2 SYGVNS. Trimming took off 4 bases at V and 4 bases at J, with 3 bases between the two ends. The CDR3 spans 11 residues. CDR3 sequence (DNA): TGTGCCAGCAGTGTTGCAGATACGCAGTATTTT. Its protein product is CASSVADTQYF.

The rearrangement links TRBV7-2 to TRBJ1-2; D might be TRBD1 (5 bases). Trimming took 4 bases from V and 7 from J, leaving 13 bases between them. The CDR3 spans 13 residues. From germline, CDR1 is SGHTA and CDR2 FQGNSA. The CDR3 DNA reads TGTGCCAGCAGCTACCGACAGCCGGCTGGCTACACCTTC. Translating it yields CASSYRQPAGYTF.

The V and J genes are TRBV2 and TRBJ1-1; 8 bases match TRBD1. From germline, CDR1 is SNHLY and CDR2 FYNNEI. V was clipped by 5 bases and J by 6 bases; unmatched bases: 5. The CDR3 loop spans 13 amino acids. CDR3 nucleotide sequence: TGTGCCAGCAGTAAGACAGGGGAGGCTGAAGCTTTCTTT. Encoded protein: CASSKTGEAEAFF.

The chain combines TRBV2 with TRBJ2-1; 8 bases map to TRBD2. The CDR3 extends over 16 amino acids. V trimming: 2 bases; J trimming: 7 bases; junction bases outside the gene matches: 10. Germline-derived CDR1 and CDR2 are SNHLY and FYNNEI. CDR3 in amino acids: CASSERSGRARNEQFF. The CDR3 DNA is TGTGCCAGCAGTGAACGGTCCGGGAGGGCCCGTAATGAGCAGTTCTTC.

This chain uses TRBV11-2 with TRBJ2-2, with D perhaps TRBD2 (6 bases). Germline V gene lookup returns CDR1 SGHAT and CDR2 FQNNGV. Trimming cost V 5 bases and J 4 bases, with 8 bases left between them. This CDR3 has 13 amino acids. CDR3 residues: CASSPGSTGELFF. The CDR3 region has the DNA TGTGCCAGCAGCCCCGGGAGCACCGGGGAGCTGTTTTTT. Full variable domain (outside the CDR3, taken from reference TRBV11-2 and TRBJ2-2): EAGVAQSPRYKIIEKRQSVAFWCNPISGHATLYWYQQILGQGPKLLIQFQNNGVVDDSQLPKDRFSAERLKGVDSTLKIQPAKLEDSAVYLCASSPGSTGELFFGEGSRLTVL.

The V gene is TRBV19, the J gene TRBJ2-1, with TRBD2 matching 14 bases. The germline V gene encodes CDR1 LNHDA and CDR2 SQIVND (reference sequence). V was clipped by 5 bases and J by 5 bases; unmatched bases: 5. This CDR3 contains 16 residues. The chain's CDR3 is CASSARLAGGNNEQFF. The CDR3 nucleotides read TGTGCCAGTAGTGCCCGACTAGCGGGAGGGAACAATGAGCAGTTCTTC. The whole variable domain, filled in from reference TRBV19 and TRBJ2-1, reads DGGITQSPKYLFRKEGQNVTLSCEQNLNHDAMYWYRQDPGQGLRLIYYSQIVNDFQKGDIAEGYSVSREKKESFPLTVTSAQKNPTAFYLCASSARLAGGNNEQFFGPGTRLTVL.

This clone has more than one count but fewer than ten. In the same sample, other DNA sequences code for this CDR3. The chain joins TRBV2 to TRBJ2-5; D remains ambiguous. Trimming cost V 1 base and J 5 bases, with 2 bases left between them. This CDR3 has 11 residues. The germline V gene has CDR1 SNHLY and CDR2 FYNNEI. The CDR3 loop is CASSEEETQYF. CDR3 coding DNA: TGTGCCAGCAGTGAAGAGGAGACCCAGTACTTC.

V usage is TRBV5-4 and J usage is TRBJ1-4, with a possible D match to TRBD1 (6 bases). The CDR3 spans 16 residues. V dropped 2 bases and J dropped 4 bases, with 15 bases sitting between them. The germline V gene encodes CDR1 SGHNT and CDR2 YYREEE (reference sequence). Written as DNA, the CDR3 is TGTGCCAGCAGCTTAGGGACATCTCTTTATAATGAAAAACTGTTTTTT. Protein: CASSLGTSLYNEKLFF.

The chain couples TRBV28 to TRBJ2-5, with TRBD1 matching 7 bases. This CDR3 region has 16 residues. V was pared by 6 bases and J by 3 bases, with 13 bases of the junction left unmatched. The germline gives CDR1 MDHEN, CDR2 SYDVKM. In DNA form, the CDR3 reads TGTGCCAGCAGCCGCACCCTGGGGCAGGGGGAAGAGACCCAGTACTTC. This codes for CASSRTLGQGEETQYF.

The chain joins TRBV2 to TRBJ1-2; D perhaps matches TRBD1 (5 bases). Trimming stripped 8 bases from V and 1 base from J, with 20 bases between. The CDR3 is made up of 16 amino acids. Germline CDR1 and CDR2: SNHLY and FYNNEI. The CDR3: CASPSRPGTVNYGYTF. The CDR3 region has the DNA TGTGCCAGCCCCTCCCGGCCTGGGACGGTTAACTATGGCTACACCTTC.

This clone was seen only once. V and J are TRBV23-1 and TRBJ2-4, with D maybe TRBD1 (5 bases). TRBV23-1 belongs to the ORF category, with a function that is uncertain. The CDR3 has 14 residues. With 4 bases removed from V and 12 bases from J, the gap between germline ends came to 19 bases. This CDR3 is CASSLVKAGSTQYF. The CDR3 DNA is TGCGCCAGCAGTCTTGTGAAGGCAGGGTCCACTCAGTACTTC.

The chain uses TRBV7-2 and TRBJ1-3; D may be TRBD1 (5 bases). Trimming cost V 5 bases and J 3 bases, with 11 bases left between them. CDR3 size: 14 residues. Germline lookup yields CDR1 SGHTA and CDR2 FQGNSA. CDR3 DNA: TGTGCCAGCAGCCCCACAGGTGGTGGAAACACCATATATTTT. Protein: CASSPTGGGNTIYF.

The V call is TRBV11-1, the J call TRBJ1-1; D remains ambiguous. Trimming left V 7 bases short and J 4 bases short, with 13 bases between. This CDR3 has 13 amino acids. Germline CDR1 reads SGHAT; CDR2 reads FQDESV (reference sequence). In nucleotides, the CDR3 is TGTGCCAGCAAGTCCGCCTGGGGCACTGAAGCTTTCTTT. The encoded protein is CASKSAWGTEAFF.

The chain couples TRBV13 to TRBJ1-2; 7 bases align to TRBD1. J gave up 2 bases and V 3 bases, and 6 bases lay outside the gene matches. The V gene's germline CDR1 is PRHDT and CDR2 FYEKMQ (reference sequence). The CDR3 totals 15 residues. This chain's CDR3 is CASSFRQGGNYGYTF. The DNA for the CDR3 is TGTGCCAGCAGCTTCCGACAGGGTGGAAACTATGGCTACACCTTC.

The V and J genes are TRBV29-1 and TRBJ2-7; TRBD1 matches at 9 bases. The length of the CDR3 is 15 residues. Trimming at V came to 0 bases and at J to 6 bases, leaving 9 bases not matched to a gene. The germline CDR1 and CDR2 sequences are SQVTM and ANQGSEA. CDR3 sequence reads: CSVEDRGQGTVEQYF. The CDR3 bases are TGCAGCGTTGAAGATCGTGGACAGGGGACTGTCGAGCAGTACTTC.

The chain is built from TRBV4-3 and TRBJ2-1, with 11 bases lining up with TRBD2. The CDR3 extends over 16 amino acids. Germline CDR1 and CDR2: LGHNA and YSLEER. The junction had 5 bases not matched to a gene; V was cut back by 3 bases and J by 4 bases. CDR3 DNA: TGCGCCAGCAGCCAGGCAAGACTAGCGGGATACAATGAGCAGTTCTTC. Translated: CASSQARLAGYNEQFF.

J is TRBJ2-3 and V is TRBV7-3; tentatively, D is TRBD2 (6 bases). The ends were cut back, 4 bases at V and 6 bases at J, with 14 bases in the middle. This CDR3 spans 14 amino acids. The germline V gene encodes CDR1 SGHTA and CDR2 FQGTGA. The CDR3 DNA is TGTGCCAGCAGCTCATTCCCCCGGGGGGATACGCAGTATTTT. Its protein is CASSSFPRGDTQYF.

This rearrangement joins TRBV6-1 to TRBJ2-7; D may be TRBD2 (6 bases). The CDR3 has 16 residues. V lost 1 base, J lost 3 bases, and 16 bases lay in between. CDR1 MNHNS and CDR2 SASEGT come from the germline V gene. CDR3 bases: TGTGCCAGCAGTGAAGTAGGAGGGTCTTCCCTCTACGAGCAGTACTTC. This sequence encodes CASSEVGGSSLYEQYF.

Concerning this clone itself: Other DNA sequences of this sample code for an identical CDR3. The chain recombines TRBV5-4 with TRBJ2-3; 10 bases fit TRBD2. The CDR3 sequence is 15 residues long. V trimming: 2 bases; J trimming: 6 bases; junction bases outside the gene matches: 6. Germline CDR1 is SGHNT and CDR2 is YYREEE (reference sequence). The CDR3 DNA reads TGTGCCAGCAGCTTTAGCGGGAGGTCGACTGATACGCAGTATTTT. Protein: CASSFSGRSTDTQYF.